The 29 T cell receptor beta chains given below trace back to one sample, sequenced in a study of T cell clonality in common variable immunodeficiency. Assay: immunoSEQ multiplex PCR; the TCRdb copy retains only in-frame clones and omits some. In total the sample includes approximately 60,000 clones, none of them seen once. Sequencing input: peripheral blood mononuclear cells. Receptors originate from a person aged 18 to 75 in good health.

At least ten counts were recorded for this clone. The CDR3 protein is CASSKSGRADTQYF. Partial CDR3 DNA: TGTGCCAGCAGTAAGAGCGGCCGAGCAGATACG. This chain connects TRBV3-1 (or the pseudogene TRBV3-2) to TRBJ2-3, with D possibly being TRBD2 (5 bases). The sequence runs out 3 residues before the end of the CDR3; the remainder is reconstructed from the germline J gene. The CDR3 runs 14 residues. From germline, CDR1 is LGHDT and CDR2 YNNKEL (reference sequence). V was trimmed by 6 bases and J by 4 bases, leaving 14 bases between them.

This clone showed up just a few times. This CDR3 is CASSFGGLSGNTIYF. The CDR3 DNA, read in part, is TGTGCCAGCAGCTTCGGCGGGCTCTCTGGAAACACC. V is TRBV7-2 and J is TRBJ1-3; D not resolved. The read gets to within 3 residues of the CDR3 end, and the germline J gene fills in the rest. The CDR3 extends over 15 amino acids. Germline-derived CDR1 and CDR2 are SGHTA and FQGNSA. V was pared by 3 bases and J by 0 bases, with 9 bases between.

This clone was picked up a small number of times. This sequence may be a read error, since a much larger clone differs from it by one base. The DNA read from the CDR3 is TGTGCCAGCAGCGAGACAGGCGATACG. This encodes CASSETGDT. In full, the CDR3 is CASSETGDTQYF. The V gene is TRBV7-9, the J gene TRBJ2-3; D may be TRBD1 (6 bases). The missing CDR3 end, 3 residues past where the read stops, is filled in from the germline J gene. The CDR3 is 12 residues long. V lost 5 bases and J lost 6, with 9 bases in between. Germline loops: CDR1 SEHNR, CDR2 FQNEAQ (reference sequence).

The sample holds many counts of this clone. The observed sequence ends 3 residues before the CDR3 terminus, with the missing tail filled in from the germline J gene. The chain joins TRBV5-5 to TRBJ1-2; D might be TRBD1 (6 bases). CDR3 length: 15 residues. In germline, CDR1 is SGHKS, CDR2 YYEKEE (reference sequence). V gave up 6 bases and J gave up 5 bases, with 20 bases separating them. The CDR3 region is CASILSPGDGYGYTF. CDR3 DNA (partial): TGTGCCAGCATCCTTTCCCCAGGGGATGGGTATGGC.

In this sample, this clone turned up many times. The read halts 3 residues ahead of the CDR3 end, with the missing end drawn from the germline J gene. V gene TRBV15 combines with J gene TRBJ2-1; 7 bases match TRBD1. Trimming cost V 0 bases and J 6 bases; bases outside gene matches: 11. The CDR3 loop spans 17 amino acids. The germline gives CDR1 LNHNV, CDR2 YYDKDF (reference sequence). The sequenced part of the CDR3 DNA is TGTGCCACCAGCAGAGAATTATCGGAGACAGGGTCCAATGAG. It yields the protein CATSRELSETGSNE. The CDR3 as a whole reads CATSRELSETGSNEQFF.

This clone occurred many times. The CDR3 end falls 3 residues outside the read, so it is completed with the germline J gene. The chain joins TRBV5-1 to TRBJ1-3; perhaps TRBD1 as D (6 bases). This CDR3 is 14 amino acids long. CDR1 and CDR2 from the germline V gene are SGHRS and YFSETQ. V lost 4 bases and J 0 bases, leaving 8 bases between the germline ends. Partial CDR3 DNA: TGCGCCAGCAGCGTAGGGGGCTCTGGAAACACC. Protein: CASSVGGSGNT. The entire CDR3 reads CASSVGGSGNTIYF.

This clone has ten or more counts. Read coverage stops 3 residues before the CDR3 terminus; the germline J gene supplies the remainder. The chain joins TRBV19 to TRBJ2-4; the D gene is possibly TRBD2 (5 bases). The CDR3 contains 17 residues. Per the germline V gene, CDR1 is LNHDA and CDR2 is SQIVND (reference sequence). With 6 bases removed from V and 3 bases from J, the gap between germline ends came to 21 bases. This CDR3 reads CASSARASTTSKNIQYF. Partial CDR3 DNA: TGTGCCAGTAGCGCCCGGGCTTCTACTACTAGCAAAAACATT. The variable domain in full, completed from reference TRBV19 and TRBJ2-4, reads DGGITQSPKYLFRKEGQNVTLSCEQNLNHDAMYWYRQDPGQGLRLIYYSQIVNDFQKGDIAEGYSVSREKKESFPLTVTSAQKNPTAFYLCASSARASTTSKNIQYFGAGTRLSVL.

The sample holds many counts of this clone. The sequence runs out 3 residues before the end of the CDR3; the remainder is reconstructed from the germline J gene. The rearrangement links TRBV27 to TRBJ1-2, with 7 bases identical to TRBD1. This CDR3 contains 13 residues. Germline lookup yields CDR1 MNHEY and CDR2 SMNVEV (reference sequence). The CDR3 DNA, read in part, is TGTGCCAGCAGTCTAAGACTTGGGACAGAG. Translation: CASSLRLGTE. The CDR3 reads in full as CASSLRLGTEYTF.

There are many counts of this clone. Sequencing ends 3 residues short of the CDR3 end; the germline J gene provides the rest. The rearrangement uses TRBV30 and TRBJ2-7, with 9 nucleotides matching TRBD1. The CDR3 has 14 amino acids. The germline gives CDR1 GTSNPN, CDR2 SVGIG (reference sequence). Germline trimming cut 2 bases from V and 4 bases from J; bases unmatched to any gene: 6. The CDR3 here is CAWSPGQGDYEQYF. The part of the CDR3 DNA that was read is TGTGCCTGGAGTCCGGGACAGGGTGATTACGAG.

This clone has ten or more counts. The CDR3 end falls 3 residues outside the read, so it is completed with the germline J gene. This sequence joins TRBV7-2 and TRBJ1-1; D not certain. This CDR3 region has 14 residues. With 5 bases removed from V and 4 bases from J, the gap between germline ends came to 14 bases. CDR1 is SGHTA, CDR2 FQGNSA, per germline. The CDR3 here is CASSLVLLSTEAFF. The covered CDR3 bases are TGTGCCAGCAGCCTAGTCTTGTTATCCACTGAA.

As for this clone: The read ends 3 residues shy of where the CDR3 ends; the end is completed using the germline J gene. V usage is TRBV27 and J usage is TRBJ2-5, with D perhaps TRBD2 (6 bases). The CDR3 runs 16 residues. Germline V gives CDR1 MNHEY, CDR2 SMNVEV (reference sequence). V was shortened by 5 bases and J by 0 bases, with 16 bases between the two germline ends. CDR3 bases read: TGTGCCAGCAGTACATACCACCCGGGGGACCAAGAGACC. It translates to CASSTYHPGDQET. The whole CDR3 protein reads CASSTYHPGDQETQYF.

Concerning this clone: Read sequence stops 3 residues before the CDR3 end, and the germline J gene provides the missing end. The chain links TRBV18 to TRBJ1-2, with 10 bases lining up with TRBD1. Looked up from germline, CDR1 is KGHSH and CDR2 is LQKENI. The CDR3 is 14 residues long. CDR3 DNA, as far as it was read: TGTGCCAGCTTGGGACAGGGGACGACAGATACC. Protein: CASLGQGTTDT. The CDR3, in full, reads CASLGQGTTDTYTF.

As regards this clone: Read data end 3 residues before the CDR3 end; the end is taken from the germline J gene. This chain joins TRBV30 and TRBJ2-4, with D uncertain. The CDR3 has 11 residues. Per germline, CDR1 GTSNPN and CDR2 SVGIG (reference sequence). The DNA read from the CDR3 is TGTGCCTGGAGCGAGAATCCCGGT. Protein: CAWSENPG. The whole CDR3 sequence is CAWSENPGQYF. Supplemented by reference TRBV30 and TRBJ2-4, the full variable domain reads SQTIHQWPATLVQPVGSPLSLECTVEGTSNPNLYWYRQAAGRGLQLLFYSVGIGQISSEVPQNLSASRPQDRQFILSSKKLLLSDSGFYLCAWSENPGQYFGAGTRLSVL.

Ten or more counts support this clone. Coverage ceases 3 residues before the CDR3 finishes, and the germline J gene fills in the end. The rearrangement joins TRBV6-1 to TRBJ2-1, with 10 bases fitting TRBD2. V shed 2 bases and J 3 bases; nucleotides not matched to a gene: 10. In germline, CDR1 is MNHNS, CDR2 SASEGT. CDR3 length: 18 residues. This CDR3 is CASSEMVFSGRLYNEQFF. The sequenced CDR3 bases are TGTGCCAGCAGTGAAATGGTCTTTAGCGGGAGGCTCTACAATGAG.

This clone was found a few times. The read ends 3 residues early relative to the CDR3; the germline J gene fills the gap. The V and J genes are TRBV19 and TRBJ1-2; D unresolved. Germline V gene data show CDR1 as LNHDA and CDR2 as SQIVND (reference sequence). The length of the CDR3 is 14 residues. The chain's CDR3 is CASSIGPHGDDYTF. Partial CDR3 DNA: TGTGCCAGTAGTATCGGGCCACACGGGGATGAC.

This clone was observed at least ten times. The read falls 3 residues short of the CDR3 end, and the missing part is taken from the germline J gene. V gene TRBV19 combines with J gene TRBJ2-5; 9 bases match TRBD1. This CDR3 has 15 amino acids. Germline values: CDR1 LNHDA, CDR2 SQIVND (reference sequence). The J segment lost 4 bases and the V segment lost 4 bases, leaving 7 bases of the junction unmatched. The CDR3: CASSTTTGGRETQYF. The CDR3 DNA, read in part, is TGTGCCAGTAGTACGACCACAGGGGGCCGAGAGACC.

This clone was observed at least ten times. Read data end 3 residues before the CDR3 end; the end is taken from the germline J gene. This chain joins TRBV6-1 and TRBJ1-4, with 8 nucleotides matching TRBD1. The CDR3 has 15 amino acids. The germline V gene encodes CDR1 MNHNS and CDR2 SASEGT. V shed 4 bases and J 7 bases; nucleotides not matched to a gene: 8. The sequenced CDR3 bases are TGTGCCAGCAGTGCCCGGACAGGGACGGTTGAAAAA. Encoded protein: CASSARTGTVEK. The whole CDR3 sequence reads CASSARTGTVEKLFF.

The sample holds a few counts of this clone. The observed sequence ends 3 residues before the CDR3 terminus, with the missing tail filled in from the germline J gene. The chain is built from TRBV20-1 and TRBJ1-2, with D hard to call. CDR3 length: 12 amino acids. Germline V gives CDR1 DFQATT, CDR2 SNEGSKA (reference sequence). The CDR3 reads CSARALRDTYTF. The DNA read from the CDR3 is TGCAGTGCTAGAGCTCTTAGAGATACC.

This clone was recorded at least ten times. The CDR3 end falls 3 residues outside the read, so it is completed with the germline J gene. The chain uses TRBV30 and TRBJ1-1; 11 nucleotides line up with TRBD1. CDR3 length: 15 amino acids. Germline CDR1 is GTSNPN and CDR2 is SVGIG (reference sequence). Here the CDR3 reads CAWSAPLDRGHRAFF. The covered CDR3 bases are TGTGCCTGGAGTGCCCCCCTGGACAGGGGGCATAGA. Full variable domain (missing parts from reference TRBV30 and TRBJ1-1): SQTIHQWPATLVQPVGSPLSLECTVEGTSNPNLYWYRQAAGRGLQLLFYSVGIGQISSEVPQNLSASRPQDRQFILSSKKLLLSDSGFYLCAWSAPLDRGHRAFFGQGTRLTVV.

This clone was counted many times. Read coverage stops 3 residues before the CDR3 terminus; the germline J gene supplies the remainder. The V gene is TRBV7-9, the J gene TRBJ2-1, with D unclear. This CDR3 has 13 amino acids. V shed 5 bases and J shed 7 bases, with 12 bases lying between them. Germline values: CDR1 SEHNR, CDR2 FQNEAQ (reference sequence). This CDR3 reads CASSPNSPNEQFF. CDR3 bases read: TGTGCCAGCAGCCCAAATAGCCCTAATGAG. Full variable domain (remainder filled in from reference TRBV7-9 and TRBJ2-1): DTGVSQNPRHKITKRGQNVTFRCDPISEHNRLYWYRQTLGQGPEFLTYFQNEAQLEKSRLLSDRFSAERPKGSFSTLEIQRTEQGDSAMYLCASSPNSPNEQFFGPGTRLTVL.

This clone was observed at least ten times. The CDR3 extends 3 residues past the end of the read, so its final part is completed from the germline J gene. The chain uses TRBV7-2 and TRBJ2-1, with 7 bases lining up with TRBD2. V shed 6 bases and J 8 bases; nucleotides not matched to a gene: 13. CDR3 length: 15 amino acids. Germline lookup yields CDR1 SGHTA and CDR2 FQGNSA. The covered CDR3 bases are TGTGCCAGCAGGCCGGGGGGAGGTTTAGGCGATGAG. Translating gives CASRPGGGLGDE. The whole CDR3 protein is CASRPGGGLGDEQFF.

This clone has a handful of counts. The CDR3 goes on 3 residues after the read ends, and that part is filled in from the germline J gene. The chain has TRBV7-2 and TRBJ2-3; D perhaps matches TRBD1 (6 bases). In germline, CDR1 is SGHTA, CDR2 FQGNSA. The length of the CDR3 is 12 residues. The sequenced CDR3 bases are TGTGCCAGCAGCTTAATAACAGGGACG. Protein sequence: CASSLITGT. The complete CDR3 sequence is CASSLITGTQYF. The whole variable domain, remainder taken from reference TRBV7-2 and TRBJ2-3, is GAGVSQSPSNKVTEKGKDVELRCDPISGHTALYWYRQSLGQGLEFLIYFQGNSAPDKSGLPSDRFSAERTGGSVSTLTIQRTQQEDSAVYLCASSLITGTQYFGPGTRLTVL.

On this clone itself: The missing CDR3 end, 3 residues past where the read stops, is filled in from the germline J gene. This chain connects TRBV7-9 to TRBJ1-1; a weak D match, TRBD1 (6 bases). The CDR3 covers 15 residues. Germline V gene sequence: CDR1 SEHNR, CDR2 FQNEAQ (reference sequence). CDR3 in amino acids: CASSLGQARGETAFF. CDR3 DNA (partial): TGTGCCAGCAGCTTGGGGCAGGCCAGGGGAGAGACC.

This clone was found many times. The missing CDR3 end, 3 residues past where the read stops, is filled in from the germline J gene. The chain couples TRBV28 to TRBJ1-2, with 9 nucleotides matching TRBD1. CDR3 size: 15 residues. Germline V gene data show CDR1 as MDHEN and CDR2 as SYDVKM. V lost 6 bases and J lost 4; bases outside the gene matches: 9. Incomplete CDR3 DNA: TGTGCCAGCAGACGACAGGGGGTTCAACCCTATGGC. This encodes CASRRQGVQPYG. In full, the CDR3 reads CASRRQGVQPYGYTF.

Many counts were recorded for this clone. The read is 3 residues too short to cover the CDR3 end, so that end is filled in from the germline J gene. The rearrangement uses TRBV7-2 and TRBJ1-1; 7 bases are shared with TRBD1. J gave up 3 bases and V 5 bases, and 3 bases lay outside the gene matches. The germline CDR1 and CDR2 sequences are SGHTA and FQGNSA. The CDR3 length is 13 residues. The sequenced CDR3 bases are TGTGCCAGCAGCATTACAGGGGACACTGAA. The encoded protein is CASSITGDTE. The entire CDR3 reads CASSITGDTEAFF.

This clone was seen repeatedly, ten times or more. The read halts 3 residues ahead of the CDR3 end, with the missing end drawn from the germline J gene. This rearrangement joins TRBV5-1 to TRBJ1-1; 11 nucleotides match TRBD1. Looked up from germline, CDR1 is SGHRS and CDR2 is YFSETQ. The CDR3 runs 15 residues. The covered CDR3 bases are TGCGCCAGCAGCCCCGGACAGGGGGCTCCCGGTTGG. Amino acid sequence: CASSPGQGAPGW. The CDR3 in full is CASSPGQGAPGWAFF.

This clone appeared many times. The read finishes 3 residues shy of the CDR3 end, and the germline J gene is used to complete it. The chain uses TRBV5-4 and TRBJ2-5; 7 bases line up with TRBD2. CDR1 and CDR2 (germline): SGHNT, YYREEE (reference sequence). There are 14 residues in the CDR3. With 1 base clipped from V and 2 bases from J, the junction kept 2 bases outside the gene matches. CDR3 DNA, as far as it was read: TGTGCCAGCAGCTTGCCGGGGGGACAAGAGACC. Translating it yields CASSLPGGQET. The whole CDR3 protein reads CASSLPGGQETQYF.

In its sample, this clone was seen many times. The read finishes 3 residues shy of the CDR3 end, and the germline J gene is used to complete it. The chain recombines TRBV19 with TRBJ1-5; D is undetermined. Trimming shortened V by 6 bases and J by 0 bases, and 12 bases separated the two germline ends. The germline V gene encodes CDR1 LNHDA and CDR2 SQIVND (reference sequence). The CDR3 has 15 residues. This CDR3 reads CASRPQSYSNQPQHF. Incomplete CDR3 DNA: TGTGCCAGTAGGCCGCAGTCTTATAGCAATCAGCCC.

This clone appeared many times. The read ends 3 residues early relative to the CDR3; the germline J gene fills the gap. V and J are TRBV7-9 and TRBJ2-1; D perhaps matches TRBD2 (7 bases). This CDR3 is 14 amino acids long. Germline V gene sequence: CDR1 SEHNR, CDR2 FQNEAQ (reference sequence). The germline V and J ends were trimmed by 4 bases and 6 bases, with 13 bases remaining between them. Incomplete CDR3 DNA: TGTGCCAGCAGCTCTGGGGGGGCGTTCAATGAG. Its protein is CASSSGGAFNE. The complete CDR3 reads CASSSGGAFNEQFF. The whole variable domain, filled in from reference TRBV7-9 and TRBJ2-1, reads DTGVSQNPRHKITKRGQNVTFRCDPISEHNRLYWYRQTLGQGPEFLTYFQNEAQLEKSRLLSDRFSAERPKGSFSTLEIQRTEQGDSAMYLCASSSGGAFNEQFFGPGTRLTVL.